What follows is one T cell receptor beta chain and its context. Method: immunoSEQ multiplex PCR; TCRdb's copy keeps in-frame clones and lacks some. The table includes about 260,000 clones, about 87% detected once. This record belongs to a study of blood T cell repertoires in COVID-19. The receptor comes from a man between 60 and 75 years old who had recovered from COVID-19. Sequencing was performed on peripheral blood.

In nucleotides, the CDR3 is TGCGCCAGCAGCTTGGGACTAGCGGCCTCGTTGGGGGAGCAGTACTTC. This sequence encodes CASSLGLAASLGEQYF. The gene calls are TRBV5-1 and TRBJ2-7; TRBD2 aligns across 9 bases. V trimming: 0 bases; J trimming: 7 bases; junction bases outside the gene matches: 11. CDR1 SGHRS and CDR2 YFSETQ come from the germline V gene. This CDR3 is built from 16 residues.